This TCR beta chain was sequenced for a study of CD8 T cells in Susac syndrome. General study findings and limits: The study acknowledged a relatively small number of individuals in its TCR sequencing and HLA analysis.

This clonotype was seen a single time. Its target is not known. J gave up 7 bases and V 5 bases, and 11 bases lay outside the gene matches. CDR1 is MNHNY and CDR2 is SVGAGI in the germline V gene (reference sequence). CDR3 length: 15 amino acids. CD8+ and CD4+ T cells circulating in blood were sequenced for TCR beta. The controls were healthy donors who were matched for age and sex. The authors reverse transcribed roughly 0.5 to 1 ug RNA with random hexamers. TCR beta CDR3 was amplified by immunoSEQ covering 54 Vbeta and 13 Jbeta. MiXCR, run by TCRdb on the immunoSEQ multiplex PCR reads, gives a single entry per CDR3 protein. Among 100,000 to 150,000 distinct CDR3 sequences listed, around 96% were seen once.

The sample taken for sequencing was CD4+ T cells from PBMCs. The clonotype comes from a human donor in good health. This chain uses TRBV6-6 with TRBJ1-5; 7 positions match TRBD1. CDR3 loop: CASSLPQGNVQPQHF. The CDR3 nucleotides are TGTGCCAGCAGTCTCCCACAGGGGAACGTGCAGCCCCAGCATTTT.